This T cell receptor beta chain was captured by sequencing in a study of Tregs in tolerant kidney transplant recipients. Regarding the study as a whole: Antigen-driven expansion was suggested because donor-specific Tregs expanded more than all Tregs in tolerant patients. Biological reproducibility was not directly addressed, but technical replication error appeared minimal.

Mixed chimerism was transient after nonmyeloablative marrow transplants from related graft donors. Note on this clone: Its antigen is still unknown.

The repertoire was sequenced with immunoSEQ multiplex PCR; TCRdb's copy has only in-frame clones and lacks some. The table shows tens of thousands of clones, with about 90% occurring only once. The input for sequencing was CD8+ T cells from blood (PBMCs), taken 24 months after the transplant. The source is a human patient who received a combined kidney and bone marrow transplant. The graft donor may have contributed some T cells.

The CDR3 bases are TGTGCCAGCAGTTACTCGACAGGGAATGTCTACGAGCAGTACTTC. Encoded protein: CASSYSTGNVYEQYF. This sequence joins TRBV6-6 and TRBJ2-7; the match to TRBD1 covers 7 bases. Looked up from germline, CDR1 is MNHNY and CDR2 is SVGAGI (reference sequence). V lost 0 bases and J lost 3; bases outside the gene matches: 5. CDR3 length equals 15 residues.